Included here is one TCR beta chain sequence, with context. Its target is unknown. This sample is drawn from a study of shared clonotypes between healthy human individuals. Findings and limits, study-wide: Only a few donors were included, so the genetic and exposure-history diversity represented was limited.

The genomic DNA of each subset was split evenly across several immunoSEQ plates. Measured with immunoSEQ multiplex PCR; TCRdb has only the in-frame clones, and not every one. This repertoire shows around 500,000 clones, 60% to 80% found once; its top ten account for around 11%. The sequence was collected from a woman in her thirties or forties in good health. Some clones in this sample may be carry-over from other donors' samples. Sequenced sample: PBMCs.

In nucleotides, the CDR3 is TGTGCCAGCAGTTTAATAAGTAGCGGGAGGTTCAATGAGCAGTTCTTC. Translating gives CASSLISSGRFNEQFF. This chain connects TRBV27 to TRBJ2-1; TRBD2 aligns across 10 bases. The V and J ends lost 2 bases and 6 bases, in that order; junction bases with no gene match: 7. This CDR3 region has 16 residues. Germline lookup yields CDR1 MNHEY and CDR2 SMNVEV (reference sequence).